This T cell receptor beta chain was documented in a study of blood T cell repertoires in COVID-19. Repertoires were generated with immunoSEQ multiplex PCR, while TCRdb's copy carries only in-frame clones and drops some. The table lists over 200,000 clones, roughly 76% of them singletons. This receptor was identified in a human donor in a cohort sampled during active COVID-19. The material sequenced was peripheral blood.

The CDR3 is CASSPKPSPSGNTIYF. DNA of the CDR3: TGTGCCAGCTCACCCAAGCCTTCACCGTCGGGAAACACCATATATTTT. The chain links TRBV18 to TRBJ1-3; D gene ambiguous. In germline, CDR1 is KGHSH, CDR2 LQKENI. Trimming took off 3 bases at V and 4 bases at J, with 16 bases between the two ends. The CDR3 is made up of 16 amino acids. Variable domain in full (rest from reference TRBV18 and TRBJ1-3): NAGVMQNPRHLVRRRGQEARLRCSPMKGHSHVYWYRQLPEEGLKFMVYLQKENIIDESGMPKERFSAEFPKEGPSILRIQQVVRGDSAAYFCASSPKPSPSGNTIYFGEGSWLTVV.